These 18 T cell receptor beta chains came from one sample sequenced in a study of T cell responses to AZD1222 COVID-19 vaccine. Using immunoSEQ multiplex PCR, the repertoire was profiled, and TCRdb retains in-frame clones only, with some absent. The table shows 75,000 to 100,000 clones, with 75% to 90% occurring only once. The sequencing here drew on peripheral blood, taken on day 0 of AZD1222 vaccination. The receptors shown here come from an adult in good health.

The J gene is TRBJ2-7, the V gene TRBV6-5, with 10 bases lining up with TRBD1. The germline V gene encodes CDR1 MNHEY and CDR2 SVGAGI. The ends lost 6 bases at V and 5 bases at J; junction bases unmatched: 7. This CDR3 comprises 14 residues. The CDR3 is CASSRAGTGDEQYF. The CDR3 region has the DNA TGTGCCAGCAGCAGGGCCGGGACAGGGGACGAGCAGTACTTC.

This clone is a singleton in its sample. The chain carries TRBV5-1 and TRBJ2-2; D possibly corresponds to TRBD1 (6 bases). CDR1 is SGHRS and CDR2 is YFSETQ in the germline V gene. Trimming pared 0 bases from V and 3 bases from J, leaving 9 bases between. CDR3 size: 15 residues. The CDR3 loop reads CASSLVSGDTGELFF. CDR3 sequence (DNA): TGCGCCAGCAGCTTGGTGTCAGGGGACACCGGGGAGCTGTTTTTT.

CDR3 bases: TGTGCCAGCTCCCGACGGGGGGAAACCGGGGAGCTGTTTTTT. Its translation: CASSRRGETGELFF. The chain has TRBV18 and TRBJ2-2; 7 bases are a match to TRBD2. Trimming at V came to 6 bases and at J to 5 bases, leaving 6 bases not matched to a gene. Germline CDR1 and CDR2: KGHSH and LQKENI. The CDR3 is made up of 14 amino acids.

V usage is TRBV5-6 and J usage is TRBJ1-4, with a tentative D call TRBD1 (5 bases). CDR1 SGHDT and CDR2 YYEEEE come from the germline V gene. The V gene lost 7 bases and the J gene lost 8 bases, with 15 bases spanning the gap. The CDR3 extends over 13 amino acids. The CDR3 protein is CASAGTNREKLFF. The CDR3 DNA reads as TGTGCCAGCGCCGGAACCAACAGGGAAAAACTGTTTTTT.

CDR3 in amino acids: CASLGAGGPKDTQYF. The CDR3 DNA is TGTGCCAGCTTGGGGGCGGGAGGGCCAAAAGATACGCAGTATTTT. The chain links TRBV5-4 to TRBJ2-3, with TRBD2 matching 9 bases. This CDR3 contains 15 residues. Germline CDR1 and CDR2: SGHNT and YYREEE (reference sequence). V shed 7 bases, J shed 5 bases, and the junction held 11 bases outside the gene matches.

V usage is TRBV25-1 and J usage is TRBJ1-2; D might be TRBD1 (6 bases). V was cut by 6 bases and J by 4 bases, with 12 bases left in between. The CDR3 contains 13 residues. Germline V gene data show CDR1 as MGHDK and CDR2 as SYGVNS. CDR3 in DNA: TGTGCCAGCAGCATGGGGGGGGCCTATGGCTACACCTTC. This encodes CASSMGGAYGYTF.

This clone was detected once. The chain recombines TRBV28 with TRBJ2-7; 7 nucleotides line up with TRBD1. This CDR3 is built from 16 residues. V trimming: 7 bases; J trimming: 2 bases; junction bases outside the gene matches: 14. Germline lookup yields CDR1 MDHEN and CDR2 SYDVKM. In nucleotides, the CDR3 is TGTGCCAGCACCATACTTAGCACAGGGGAGACCTACGAGCAGTACTTC. Its translation: CASTILSTGETYEQYF.

This clone came up once. The chain recombines TRBV24-1 with TRBJ2-3; 7 bases agree with TRBD1. V was clipped by 4 bases and J by 1 base; unmatched bases: 10. Germline values: CDR1 KGHDR, CDR2 SFDVKD. CDR3 size: 17 residues. The CDR3 is CATSDFQTGLGTDTQYF. The CDR3, as DNA: TGTGCCACCAGTGACTTCCAGACAGGGTTGGGCACAGATACGCAGTATTTT.

This chain joins TRBV6-2 or TRBV6-3 and TRBJ1-1; 10 nucleotides agree with TRBD1. Germline-derived CDR1 and CDR2 are MNHEY and SVGEGT. The CDR3 spans 15 residues. Germline trimming cut 2 bases from V and 3 bases from J; bases unmatched to any gene: 3. CDR3 protein: CASSYPDRGDTEAFF. Here the CDR3 DNA reads TGTGCCAGCAGTTACCCGGACAGGGGGGACACTGAAGCTTTCTTT.

The chain employs TRBV6-4 and TRBJ2-1, with 10 bases aligning to TRBD1. The V gene end was trimmed by 8 bases and the J gene end by 5 bases; junction bases not matched to a gene: 3. CDR1 and CDR2 (germline): MRHNA, SNTAGT. The CDR3 loop spans 13 amino acids. The DNA of the CDR3 is TGTGCCAGCGGGACAGGGGACAACAATGAGCAGTTCTTC. Protein: CASGTGDNNEQFF.

The genes are TRBV6-1 and TRBJ2-1; 10 positions match TRBD2. The CDR3 has 18 amino acids. Trimming at V came to 1 base and at J to 7 bases, leaving 13 bases not matched to a gene. Germline-derived CDR1 and CDR2 are MNHNS and SASEGT. The DNA of the CDR3 is TGTGCCAGCAGTGAAGAAGGTAGCGGGAGGCCTAGGGGTAATGAGCAGTTCTTC. Translated, it gives CASSEEGSGRPRGNEQFF.

The chain links TRBV5-4 to TRBJ1-1, with D maybe TRBD1 (5 bases). Germline CDR1 is SGHNT and CDR2 is YYREEE (reference sequence). CDR3 length: 13 residues. The ends were cut back, 0 bases at V and 6 bases at J, with 9 bases in the middle. The CDR3 bases are TGTGCCAGCAGCTTGGCGGGGGGTGCTGAAGCTTTCTTT. It specifies CASSLAGGAEAFF.

This sequence joins TRBV7-9 and TRBJ2-5, with 9 positions matching TRBD1. The CDR3 spans 16 residues. The V gene end was trimmed by 5 bases and the J gene end by 5 bases; junction bases not matched to a gene: 12. From germline, CDR1 is SEHNR and CDR2 FQNEAQ (reference sequence). The DNA of the CDR3 is TGTGCCAGCAGCCAACCAGGGACAGGGATCGAGGAGACCCAGTACTTC. This codes for CASSQPGTGIEETQYF.

This clone occurred once. This chain uses TRBV19 with TRBJ2-7; D possibly uses TRBD1 or TRBD2 (6 bases each). This CDR3 spans 12 amino acids. CDR1 and CDR2 from the germline V gene are LNHDA and SQIVND (reference sequence). V was cut by 5 bases and J by 6 bases, with 11 bases left in between. The CDR3 region has the DNA TGTGCCAGTAGTTGGGGGGCAGGCGAGCAGTACTTC. Translating gives CASSWGAGEQYF.

V and J are TRBV9 and TRBJ2-3; 9 bases are a match to TRBD1. CDR3 length: 15 residues. In germline, CDR1 is SGDLS, CDR2 YYNGEE. The trim removed 3 bases at V and 3 bases at J, leaving 5 bases unmatched. This chain's CDR3 is CASSALGQGTDTQYF. CDR3 DNA: TGTGCCAGCAGCGCCCTGGGACAGGGAACAGATACGCAGTATTTT.

This chain connects TRBV10-3 to TRBJ2-3; 7 positions match TRBD1. Germline V CDR1 and CDR2: ENHRY, SYGVKD. The junction had 3 bases not matched to a gene; V was cut back by 0 bases and J by 0 bases. This CDR3 spans 16 amino acids. The CDR3 DNA reads as TGTGCCATCAGTGAGTCGGACAGGAGCAGCACAGATACGCAGTATTTT. Translation gives CAISESDRSSTDTQYF.

The chain joins TRBV27 to TRBJ2-7; D is undetermined. The V gene lost 4 bases and the J gene lost 2 bases, with 9 bases spanning the gap. CDR3 length: 13 residues. Germline CDR1 MNHEY, CDR2 SMNVEV (reference sequence). CDR3 coding DNA: TGTGCCAGCAGTTCTGGACCTCCCTACGAGCAGTACTTC. Translated, it gives CASSSGPPYEQYF.

The rearrangement uses TRBV6-5 and TRBJ2-7, with a tentative D call TRBD1 (5 bases). The CDR3 totals 15 residues. V dropped 0 bases and J dropped 4 bases, with 13 bases sitting between them. Germline V gives CDR1 MNHEY, CDR2 SVGAGI. CDR3 sequence reads: CASSYSKQGLYEQYF. The CDR3 DNA follows: TGTGCCAGCAGTTACTCGAAGCAGGGATTGTACGAGCAGTACTTC.